This TCR beta chain was sequenced for a study of T-cell reconstitution after alpha-beta-depleted transplantation in children (TCRdb year 2016). Concerning the study at large: Using TCR repertoire profiling, the study followed T-cell immune reconstitution in a quantitative way in children after TCRalphabeta/CD19-depleted allogeneic hematopoietic cell transplantation. What the study reported, not specific to this receptor: Over subsequent months, a decline in hyperexpanded clone frequencies was noted, and after one year, T-cell counts and TCRbeta diversity were mostly ascribed to newly produced T cells. About two months after transplant, the apparently early recovery of alphabetaT-cell counts reportedly depended on just several hundred clones that had expanded rapidly and came from non-depleted graft cells. In some patients, the high TCRbeta diversity seen at day 60 was put down to recipient T cells and intrathymic progenitors that had survived conditioning.

As concerns this clonotype: No cognate antigen has been identified for it. Being one base from a much bigger clone, this may be a read error.

Receptor amplification or capture employed PCR. Instrument on record: Illumina HiSeq 2500. TCR library preparation used molecular barcoding, with unique molecular identifiers applied to normalize quantification of the TCRbeta repertoire. TCRdb ran its own pipeline on the public reads, namely fastp trimming at Q25 and MiXCR clone calling, and kept in-frame beta chains. Here each entry gathers all rows of one CDR3 protein and keeps the most common genes and DNA. The sample contains approximately 500,000 distinct CDR3 sequences, over 9.5% of them found a single time. Of the sample, 2% to 2.5% falls within the top ten clones. The treatment or condition label, as the study defines it: allogeneic hematopoietic cell transplantation with graft depleted of TCRalphabeta T cells and CD19 B cells. The transplant recipients were children given TCRalphabeta/CD19-depleted allogeneic hematopoietic cell grafts. V and J are truncated by 5 bases and 6 bases respectively, leaving an intervening sequence of 16 bases. There are 14 amino acids in the CDR3, from cysteine to phenylalanine inclusive. The only DNA kept is the CDR3, 42 bases in frame from the first base.

The source material was PBMCs, sampled before TCRalphabeta/CD19-depleted stem cell transplant. The receptor was isolated from a child aged 2-15 years with inherited bone marrow failure, due to receive a stem cell transplant. The chain is encoded by TRBV12-3 or TRBV12-4 joined to TRBJ1-2, with TRBD1 tentatively as D gene (5 bases match). The CDR3 region reads CASSTRGPGHGYTF. The DNA sequence is TGTGCCAGCAGTACCCGGGGACCGGGGCATGGCTACACCTTC.